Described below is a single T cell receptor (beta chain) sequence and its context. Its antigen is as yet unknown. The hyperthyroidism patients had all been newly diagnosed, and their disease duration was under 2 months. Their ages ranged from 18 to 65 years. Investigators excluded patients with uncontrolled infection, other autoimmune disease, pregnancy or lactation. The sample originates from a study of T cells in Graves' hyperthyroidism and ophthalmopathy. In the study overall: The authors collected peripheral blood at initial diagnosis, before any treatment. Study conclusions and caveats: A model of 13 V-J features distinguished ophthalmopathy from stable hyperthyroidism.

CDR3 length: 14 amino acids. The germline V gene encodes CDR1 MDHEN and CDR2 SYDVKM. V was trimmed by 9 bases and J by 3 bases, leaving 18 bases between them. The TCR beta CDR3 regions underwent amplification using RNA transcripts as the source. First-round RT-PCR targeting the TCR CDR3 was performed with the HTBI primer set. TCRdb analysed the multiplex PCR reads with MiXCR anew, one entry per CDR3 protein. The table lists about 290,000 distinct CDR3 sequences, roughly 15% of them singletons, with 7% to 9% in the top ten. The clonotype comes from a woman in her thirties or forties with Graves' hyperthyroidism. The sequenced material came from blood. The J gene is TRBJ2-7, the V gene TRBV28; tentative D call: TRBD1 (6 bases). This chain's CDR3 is CASRGTGEGYEQYF. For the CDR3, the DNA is TGTGCCAGTAGGGGGACCGGTGAGGGCTACGAGCAGTACTTC. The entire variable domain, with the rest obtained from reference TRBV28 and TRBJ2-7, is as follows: DVKVTQSSRYLVKRTGEKVFLECVQDMDHENMFWYRQDPGLGLRLIYFSYDVKMKEKGDIPEGYSVSREKKERFSLILESASTNQTSMYLCASRGTGEGYEQYFGPGTRLTVT.